This is a list of T cell receptor beta chains from one sample in a study of cytotoxic CD8 clonotypes in ibrutinib-treated CLL. Some clones are missing from TCRdb's copy, which holds only in-frame ones; the method was immunoSEQ multiplex PCR. The table lists tens of thousands of clones, 70% to 90% of them singletons, with about two fifths in the top ten. The sample here was PBMCs, taken after 24 months of ibrutinib treatment. The receptor set was obtained from a human donor with chronic lymphocytic leukemia. The CDR3 runs from the conserved cysteine through the conserved F or W. D genes are given only for firm matches. Only part of the rows carry a size: once, few, many, or a class if the clone is expanded.

TRBJ1-5,-,-,TRBV28,TGTGCCAGCAGTTTAACTGGACAGTATAGCAATCAGCCCCAGCATTTT,CASSLTGQYSNQPQHF
TRBJ2-7,-,-,TRBV28,TGTGCCAGCAGTTTCCAGGACAGAATCTTCTACGAGCAGTACTTC,CASSFQDRIFYEQYF
TRBJ2-5,-,-,TRBV9,TGTGCCAGCAGCCCGACCGAGGTCCTCCAAGAGACCCAGTACTTC,CASSPTEVLQETQYF
TRBJ1-1,-,TRBD1,TRBV18,TGTGCCAGCTCACCACCGACAGGGACCCCTGAAGCTTTCTTT,CASSPPTGTPEAFF
TRBJ1-5,few,-,TRBV7-9,TGTGCCAGCAGCTTAGACAATCAGCCCCAGCATTTT,CASSLDNQPQHF
TRBJ2-7,-,TRBD1,TRBV7-2,TGTGCCAGCAGCTCGTGGACAGGACCCACCTACGAGCAGTACTTC,CASSSWTGPTYEQYF
TRBJ2-3,-,TRBD2,TRBV4-2,TGTGCCAGCAGCCAAGTGCTAGCGGGAGGCACAGATACGCAGTATTTT,CASSQVLAGGTDTQYF
TRBJ2-3,-,TRBD2,TRBV4-2,TGTGCCAGCAGCCCCGGGGGAGCGGGGTCACGCACAGATACGCAGTATTTT,CASSPGGAGSRTDTQYF
TRBJ2-7,-,TRBD2,TRBV4-3,TGCGCCAGCAGCCAAGATGCGGGAGTGGGGTACGAGCAGTACTTC,CASSQDAGVGYEQYF
TRBJ1-5,-,TRBD1,TRBV6-1,TGTGCCAGCAGTGCAGAGATACAGGGGAATCAGCCCCAGCATTTT,CASSAEIQGNQPQHF
TRBJ2-3,-,TRBD2,TRBV10-3,TGTGCCATCAGTAGCGGGGCTAGCACAGATACGCAGTATTTT,CAISSGASTDTQYF
TRBJ2-5,-,TRBD1,TRBV28,TGTGCCAGCAGCCGAGGGGGCGGCCAAGAGACCCAGTACTTC,CASSRGGGQETQYF
TRBJ1-5,-,-,TRBV7-9,TGTGCCAGCAGCTTCGGAAGCGACAGTAATCAGCCCCAGCATTTT,CASSFGSDSNQPQHF
TRBJ1-1,-,-,TRBV5-1,TGCGCCAGCAGCCCAGGGTATTCGGACACTGAAGCTTTCTTT,CASSPGYSDTEAFF
TRBJ2-7,-,-,TRBV6-1,TGTGCCAGCTCCCCCACCCGGCAGACCTACGAGCAGTACTTC,CASSPTRQTYEQYF
TRBJ1-1,-,-,TRBV9,TGTGCCAGCAGCCCCGGAGGGGTAGAGGCTGAAGCTTTCTTT,CASSPGGVEAEAFF
TRBJ2-5,-,-,TRBV15,TGTGCCACCAGCAGAGATGGACCCAGAGACCAGTACTTC,CATSRDGPRDQYF
TRBJ2-3,-,TRBD2,TRBV6-1,TGTGCCAGCAGACCGGGACTAGATTTTGATACGCAGTATTTT,CASRPGLDFDTQYF
TRBJ2-7,-,-,TRBV19,TGTGTCAGTAGTCTTAGGAGCTCCTACGAGCAGTACTTC,CVSSLRSSYEQYF
TRBJ2-5,-,-,TRBV7-8,TGTGCCAGCAGCCAAGGACCGAGGGAGTACTTC,CASSQGPREYF
TRBJ2-1,-,TRBD2,TRBV10-3,TGTGCCATCCGAGGGGCTAGCGGGAACAATGAGCAGTTCTTC,CAIRGASGNNEQFF
TRBJ2-1,-,TRBD2,TRBV7-3,TGTGCCAGCAGGGGGATCCGGACTAGCGGGAGATCGTATGAGCAGTTCTTC,CASRGIRTSGRSYEQFF
TRBJ1-1,-,TRBD1,TRBV30,TGTGCCTGGAGAAAACGGGACAGTGCGTCTTTCTTT,CAWRKRDSASFF
TRBJ2-2,-,-,TRBV7-2,TGTGCCAGCAGCCCAGAGGGTTCCGGTCGGGAGCTGTTTTTT,CASSPEGSGRELFF
TRBJ2-7,-,TRBD2,TRBV5-5,TGTGCCAGCAGCTTGACGGCGGGGGCCTACGAGCAGTACTTC,CASSLTAGAYEQYF
TRBJ2-7,-,-,TRBV4-3,TGCGCCAGCAGCCAAGATGGGTGGCAGGACGAGCAGTACTTC,CASSQDGWQDEQYF
TRBJ2-1,few,TRBD2,TRBV28,TGTGCCAGCAGTTTGGCCAGGACCTTTTCGGGAGGAATGAATGAGCAGTTCTTC,CASSLARTFSGGMNEQFF
TRBJ2-3,-,-,TRBV7-3,TGTGCCAGCAGCTTGCTAGCGACCAGGGCAGATACGCAGTATTTT,CASSLLATRADTQYF
TRBJ2-7,-,TRBD1,TRBV5-5,TGTGCCAGCAGCTGGGACAGGGCATACGAGCAGTACTTC,CASSWDRAYEQYF
TRBJ2-1,-,-,TRBV11-1,TGTGCCAGCACGAAGGGTCAGTACAATGAGCAGTTCTTC,CASTKGQYNEQFF
TRBJ1-2,-,TRBD1,TRBV29-1,TGCAGCGTTGGGGGACAGGGGTATGGCTACACCTTC,CSVGGQGYGYTF
TRBJ2-2,-,TRBD1,TRBV7-8,TGTGCCAGCAGCTTAGATCGGGGACAGGGTTTCGCCGGGGAGCTGTTTTTT,CASSLDRGQGFAGELFF
TRBJ2-1,few,-,TRBV6-1,TGTGCCAGCGATCCAAACTCCTACAATGAGCAGTTCTTC,CASDPNSYNEQFF
TRBJ2-5,once,-,TRBV7-2,TGTGCCAGCAGCGGAGACCGAGGGTCGGGAGTACTCGAGACCCAGTACTTC,CASSGDRGSGVLETQYF
TRBJ1-2,few,-,TRBV10-2,TGCGCCAGCAGTGAGAGGCTGGATGGCTACACCTTC,CASSERLDGYTF
TRBJ2-1,-,TRBD2,TRBV6-1,TGTGCCAGCAGTGAATTCGGACTAGCCTACAATGAGCAGTTCTTC,CASSEFGLAYNEQFF
TRBJ2-6,once,-,TRBV5-1,TGCGCCAGCAGCGCGGGACCGAACTCTGGGGCCAACGTCCTGACTTTC,CASSAGPNSGANVLTF
TRBJ2-1,-,TRBD2,TRBV28,TGTGCCAGTACCCCCGGACTAGCGGGAGACGAGCAGTTCTTC,CASTPGLAGDEQFF
TRBJ2-5,-,-,TRBV28,TGTGCCAGCAGTTTGTCAGGCTATGGTGGTACCCAGTACTTC,CASSLSGYGGTQYF
TRBJ2-5,-,TRBD2,TRBV27,TGTGCCAGCAGTTTCTCGCGACTAGCGAGTAAAGAGACCCAGTACTTC,CASSFSRLASKETQYF
TRBJ2-2,-,TRBD2,TRBV5-1,TGCGCCAGCAGCGGACTAGCGGGAGATATCGGGGAGCTGTTTTTT,CASSGLAGDIGELFF
TRBJ2-6,-,TRBD1,TRBV10-1,TGCGCCAGCAGTGGGGGACAGGGGGCCTCTGGGGCCAACGTCCTGACTTTC,CASSGGQGASGANVLTF
TRBJ2-5,-,TRBD2,TRBV6-6,TGTGCCAGCAGTTACGCGGGAGAAGGCCAAGAGACCCAGTACTTC,CASSYAGEGQETQYF
TRBJ1-2,-,-,TRBV6-1,TGTGCCAGCAGTGTAGGGGAGATTGGTGGCTACACCTTC,CASSVGEIGGYTF
TRBJ2-1,-,-,TRBV6-1,TGTGCCAGCAGTGACCCGGACAGACTCAATGAGCAGTTCTTC,CASSDPDRLNEQFF
TRBJ2-7,-,TRBD2,TRBV6-1,TGTGCCAGCAGTGAAATGGGACTAGCGGGAGGGTTCGAGCAGTACTTC,CASSEMGLAGGFEQYF
TRBJ1-1,-,-,TRBV5-1,TGCGCCAGCAGCTTGGACGGCAGGGGGAACACTGAAGCTTTCTTT,CASSLDGRGNTEAFF
TRBJ2-3,-,-,TRBV5-3,TGTGCCAGCAGCTTAAATAGTGGCACAGATACGCAGTATTTT,CASSLNSGTDTQYF
TRBJ1-4,-,-,TRBV2,TGTGCCAGCAGGTACCTTTTGGGGTCGACTAATGAAAAACTGTTTTTT,CASRYLLGSTNEKLFF
TRBJ2-1,-,TRBD2,TRBV30,TGTGCCTGGAGTGTTCAACGGGGGGAAGGGCAGTTCTTC,CAWSVQRGEGQFF
TRBJ2-3,-,TRBD1,TRBV7-2,TGTGCCAGCAGCTTGAGGGACAGGGGGCGTACAGATACGCAGTATTTT,CASSLRDRGRTDTQYF
TRBJ2-1,-,-,TRBV20-1,TGCAGTGCTGGACTGAATGAGCAGTTCTTC,CSAGLNEQFF
TRBJ2-7,-,TRBD1,TRBV29-1,TGCAGCGTTGAAGGACAGGGGGGCTACGAGCAGTACTTC,CSVEGQGGYEQYF
TRBJ1-3,-,-,TRBV12-2,TGTGCAAGTCGCTTAGCGGGACAGGGTATAGGTCTCGGTGGAAACACCATATATTTT,CASRLAGQGIGLGGNTIYF